These T cell receptor beta chains were read from a single sample in a study of cytomegalovirus exposure and HLA in healthy donors. Sequencing used immunoSEQ multiplex PCR; TCRdb keeps in-frame clones, though not all of them. The sample has about 130,000 clones, around three quarters seen once. Material for sequencing was PBMCs. The receptors originated from a man aged 25-40 years in good health and CMV-seropositive. The CDR3 runs from the conserved cysteine through the conserved F or W. The D gene is left open where the match is weak. Size is omitted from some rows. Given values are once, few, many or a class for expanded clones.

length: 16; D: TRBD2; V: TRBV28; J: TRBJ2-3; size: -; DNA: TGTGCCAGCAGTTCGGGACTAGCGGGAGACACAGATACGCAGTATTTT; CDR3: CASSSGLAGDTDTQYF
length: 13; D: -; V: TRBV7-2; J: TRBJ2-7; size: -; DNA: TGTGCCAGCAGCCTAACCCCCCTCTCCGAGCAGTACTTC; CDR3: CASSLTPLSEQYF
length: 14; D: TRBD1; V: TRBV29-1; J: TRBJ1-1; size: -; DNA: TGCAGCGTCCAACTTGGACAGGGGAGAACTGAAGCTTTCTTT; CDR3: CSVQLGQGRTEAFF
length: 16; D: TRBD1; V: TRBV11-1; J: TRBJ2-7; size: -; DNA: TGTGCCAGCAGCCATCACCCGGGACAGGGGGCCTACGAGCAGTACTTC; CDR3: CASSHHPGQGAYEQYF
length: 14; D: -; V: TRBV6-1; J: TRBJ2-5; size: -; DNA: TGTGCCAGCAGTGTCCAGGTTACCCAAGAGACCCAGTACTTC; CDR3: CASSVQVTQETQYF
length: 14; D: -; V: TRBV29-1; J: TRBJ2-2; size: -; DNA: TGCAGCGTTTCAGAGGGGGGGTTTGCCGGGGAGCTGTTTTTT; CDR3: CSVSEGGFAGELFF
length: 12; D: -; V: TRBV30; J: TRBJ2-2; size: once; DNA: TGTGCCTGGAGCTCTGTCACCGGGGAGCTGTTTTTT; CDR3: CAWSSVTGELFF
length: 16; D: -; V: TRBV29-1; J: TRBJ1-4; size: -; DNA: TGCAGCGTTGGGGGCCTCGGCGGGGCGTTGAATGAAAAACTGTTTTTT; CDR3: CSVGGLGGALNEKLFF
length: 15; D: -; V: TRBV6-4; J: TRBJ2-1; size: -; DNA: TGTGCCAGCAGTGACTCCGTGGCCCCCTACAATGAGCAGTTCTTC; CDR3: CASSDSVAPYNEQFF
length: 15; D: TRBD2; V: TRBV9; J: TRBJ2-5; size: -; DNA: TGTGCCAGCAGCCTGGGGACTAGCGGGCAAGAGACCCAGTACTTC; CDR3: CASSLGTSGQETQYF
length: 15; D: -; V: TRBV10-1; J: TRBJ2-3; size: -; DNA: TGCGCCAGCAGTGAGAGTCCTGCGGGTTCAGATACGCAGTATTTT; CDR3: CASSESPAGSDTQYF
length: 16; D: -; V: TRBV7-9; J: TRBJ2-3; size: -; DNA: TGTGCCAGCACCGCGACTTCGGGGGGCCCCCCAGATACGCAGTATTTT; CDR3: CASTATSGGPPDTQYF
length: 15; D: TRBD1; V: TRBV9; J: TRBJ1-4; size: -; DNA: TGTGCCAGCAGCGTAACGGGACAGACTAATGAAAAACTGTTTTTT; CDR3: CASSVTGQTNEKLFF
length: 14; D: -; V: TRBV5-1; J: TRBJ1-2; size: -; DNA: TGCGCCAGCAGCTTGGGGTCTGGCCCTTATGGCTACACCTTC; CDR3: CASSLGSGPYGYTF
length: 14; D: -; V: TRBV5-5; J: TRBJ1-6; size: few; DNA: TGTGCCAGCAGCTTGGATTTTCGTAATTCACCCCTCCACTTT; CDR3: CASSLDFRNSPLHF
length: 14; D: TRBD1; V: TRBV6-5; J: TRBJ1-2; size: -; DNA: TGTGCCAGCAATCCCGGGCAGGGGGGCTATGGCTACACCTTC; CDR3: CASNPGQGGYGYTF
length: 13; D: -; V: TRBV6-5; J: TRBJ1-1; size: -; DNA: TGTGCCAGCGGATTGACAGTCGGCACTGAAGCTTTCTTT; CDR3: CASGLTVGTEAFF
length: 13; D: -; V: TRBV7-3; J: TRBJ1-5; size: -; DNA: TGTGCCAGCAGCTCAGGGGTTAATCAGCCCCAGCATTTT; CDR3: CASSSGVNQPQHF
length: 16; D: TRBD2; V: TRBV6-6; J: TRBJ2-5; size: few; DNA: TGTGCCAGCCGACCCCTACTAGCGGGGGACCAAGAGACCCAGTACTTC; CDR3: CASRPLLAGDQETQYF
length: 14; D: -; V: TRBV29-1; J: TRBJ2-2; size: -; DNA: TGCAGCGTTGAGGCAGGGGTGAACACCGGGGAGCTGTTTTTT; CDR3: CSVEAGVNTGELFF
length: 16; D: -; V: TRBV5-1; J: TRBJ1-4; size: -; DNA: TGCGCCAGCAGGCAGAACCAGGGTTGGGCTAATGAAAAACTGTTTTTT; CDR3: CASRQNQGWANEKLFF
length: 16; D: -; V: TRBV19; J: TRBJ2-2; size: -; DNA: TGTGCCAGTAGTATAGCCCCAGGACAGAACACCGGGGAGCTGTTTTTT; CDR3: CASSIAPGQNTGELFF
length: 13; D: -; V: TRBV18; J: TRBJ2-7; size: few; DNA: TGTGCCAGCCACGTAGCAGGGCAGAACGAGCAGTACTTC; CDR3: CASHVAGQNEQYF
length: 13; D: -; V: TRBV28; J: TRBJ2-7; size: once; DNA: TGTGCCAGCAGTAAATACAGGGACGACGAGCAGTACTTC; CDR3: CASSKYRDDEQYF
length: 15; D: -; V: TRBV19; J: TRBJ2-1; size: -; DNA: TGTGCCAGTAGTATGATGCGCGGGGCGGACAATGAGCAGTTCTTC; CDR3: CASSMMRGADNEQFF
length: 19; D: TRBD1; V: TRBV9; J: TRBJ2-2; size: -; DNA: TGTGCCAGCAGCGTAGCCCGGGACAGGGGAGGGTTAAGGACCGGGGAGCTGTTTTTT; CDR3: CASSVARDRGGLRTGELFF
length: 15; D: -; V: TRBV5-1; J: TRBJ1-5; size: -; DNA: TGCGCCAGCAGCTTGGAGGGGCTTGGCAATCAGCCCCAGCATTTT; CDR3: CASSLEGLGNQPQHF
length: 16; D: TRBD1; V: TRBV28; J: TRBJ1-2; size: -; DNA: TGTGCCAGCAGCCAAACAGGGGGCGCTACTAACTATGGCTACACCTTC; CDR3: CASSQTGGATNYGYTF
length: 15; D: TRBD1; V: TRBV4-2; J: TRBJ1-2; size: -; DNA: TGTGCCAGCAGCTTCCGTCATGCAGGGGGCTATGGCTACACCTTC; CDR3: CASSFRHAGGYGYTF
length: 13; D: -; V: TRBV6-1; J: TRBJ2-7; size: many; DNA: TGTGCCAATTCAGCAGGCTTAACCTACGAGCAGTACTTC; CDR3: CANSAGLTYEQYF
length: 15; D: TRBD1; V: TRBV7-9; J: TRBJ1-4; size: few; DNA: TGTGCCAGCAGCTTAGGCGACAGGGGGAGTGAAAAACTGTTTTTT; CDR3: CASSLGDRGSEKLFF
length: 12; D: TRBD2; V: TRBV2; J: TRBJ2-2; size: -; DNA: TGTGCCAGCAGATCGGGGGGAGAGGAGCTGTTTTTT; CDR3: CASRSGGEELFF